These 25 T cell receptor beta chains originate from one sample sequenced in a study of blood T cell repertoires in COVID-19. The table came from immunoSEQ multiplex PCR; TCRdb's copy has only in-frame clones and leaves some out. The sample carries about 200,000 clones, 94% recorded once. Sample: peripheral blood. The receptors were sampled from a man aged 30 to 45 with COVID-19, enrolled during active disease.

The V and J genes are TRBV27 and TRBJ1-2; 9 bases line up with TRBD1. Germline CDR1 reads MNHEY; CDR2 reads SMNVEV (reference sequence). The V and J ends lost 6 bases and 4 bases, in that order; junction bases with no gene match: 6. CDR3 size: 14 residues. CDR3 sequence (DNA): TGTGCCAGCAGAACTACAGGGGGCTTCTATGGCTACACCTTC. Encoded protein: CASRTTGGFYGYTF.

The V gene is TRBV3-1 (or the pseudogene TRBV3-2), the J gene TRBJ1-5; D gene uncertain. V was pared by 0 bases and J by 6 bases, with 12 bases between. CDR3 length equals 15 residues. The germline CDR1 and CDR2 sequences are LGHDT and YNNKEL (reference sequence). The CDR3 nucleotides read TGTGCCAGCAGCCAAGAACTGGCCAGCGGTCAGCCCCAGCATTTT. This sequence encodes CASSQELASGQPQHF.

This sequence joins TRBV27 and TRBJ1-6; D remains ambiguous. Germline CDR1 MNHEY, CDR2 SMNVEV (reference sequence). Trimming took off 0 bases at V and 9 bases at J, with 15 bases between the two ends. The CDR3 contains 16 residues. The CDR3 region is CASSLSPGGRGSPLHF. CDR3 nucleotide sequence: TGTGCCAGCAGTTTATCCCCCGGCGGGAGAGGTTCACCCCTCCACTTT.

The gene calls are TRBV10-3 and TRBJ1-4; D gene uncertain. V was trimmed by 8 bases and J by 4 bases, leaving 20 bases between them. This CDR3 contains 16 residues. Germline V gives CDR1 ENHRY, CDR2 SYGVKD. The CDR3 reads CAIASSMGGRNEKLFF. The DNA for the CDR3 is TGTGCCATCGCGTCGAGTATGGGAGGGCGTAATGAAAAACTGTTTTTT.

CDR3 bases: TGTGCCAGCAGGAAAGCGGGTTCACCCCTCCACTTT. It yields the protein CASRKAGSPLHF. The chain uses TRBV12-3 or TRBV12-4 and TRBJ1-6; no clear D. The CDR3 has 12 residues. The V end lost 6 bases, the J end lost 9 bases, and 9 bases lay between the germline ends.

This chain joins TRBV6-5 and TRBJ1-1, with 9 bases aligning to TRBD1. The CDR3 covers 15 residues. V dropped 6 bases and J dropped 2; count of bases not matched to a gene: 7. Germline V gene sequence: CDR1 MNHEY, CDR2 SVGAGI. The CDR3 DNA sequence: TGTGCCAGCAGCTCACAGGGGGCCTCTAACACTGAAGCTTTCTTT. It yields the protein CASSSQGASNTEAFF.

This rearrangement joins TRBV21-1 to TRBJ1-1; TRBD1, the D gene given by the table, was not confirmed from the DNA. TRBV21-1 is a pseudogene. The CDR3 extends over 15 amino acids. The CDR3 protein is CASSARDSLNTEAFF. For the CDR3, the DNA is TGTGCCAGCAGCGCCCGGGACAGCCTGAACACTGAAGCTTTCTTT.

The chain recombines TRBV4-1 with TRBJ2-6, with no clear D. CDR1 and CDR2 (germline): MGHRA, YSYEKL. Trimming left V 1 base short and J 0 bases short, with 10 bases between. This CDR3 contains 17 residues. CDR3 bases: TGCGCCAGCAGCCAAGGAGCCGCCCGCTCTGGGGCCAACGTCCTGACTTTC. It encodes CASSQGAARSGANVLTF.

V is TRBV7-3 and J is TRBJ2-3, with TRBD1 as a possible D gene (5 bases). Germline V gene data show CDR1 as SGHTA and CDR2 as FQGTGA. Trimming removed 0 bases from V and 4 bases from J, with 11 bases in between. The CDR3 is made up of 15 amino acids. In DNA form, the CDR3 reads TGTGCCAGCAGCTTAACAGCAGGGTCGGCAGATACGCAGTATTTT. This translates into CASSLTAGSADTQYF.

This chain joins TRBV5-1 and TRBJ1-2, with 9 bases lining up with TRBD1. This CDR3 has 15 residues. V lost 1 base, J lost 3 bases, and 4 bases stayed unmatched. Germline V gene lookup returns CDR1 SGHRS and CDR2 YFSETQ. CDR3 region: CASSLNRGQDYGYTF. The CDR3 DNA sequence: TGCGCCAGCAGCTTGAACAGGGGGCAAGACTATGGCTACACCTTC.

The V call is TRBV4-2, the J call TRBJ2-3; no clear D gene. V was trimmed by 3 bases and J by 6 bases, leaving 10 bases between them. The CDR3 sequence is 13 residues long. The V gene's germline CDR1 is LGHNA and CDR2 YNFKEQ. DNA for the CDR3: TGTGCCAGCAGCCATCGCATAGAGGATACGCAGTATTTT. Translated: CASSHRIEDTQYF.

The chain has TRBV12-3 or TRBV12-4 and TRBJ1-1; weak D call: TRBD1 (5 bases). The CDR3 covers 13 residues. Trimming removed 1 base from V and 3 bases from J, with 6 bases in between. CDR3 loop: CASSLVRDTEAFF. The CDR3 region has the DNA TGTGCCAGCAGTTTAGTCAGGGACACTGAAGCTTTCTTT.

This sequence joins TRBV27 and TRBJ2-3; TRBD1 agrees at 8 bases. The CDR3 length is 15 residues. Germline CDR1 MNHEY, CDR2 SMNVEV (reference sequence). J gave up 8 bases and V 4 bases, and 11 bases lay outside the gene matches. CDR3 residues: CASSWQGAVRRTQYF. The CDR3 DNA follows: TGTGCCAGCAGTTGGCAGGGGGCGGTTAGGCGTACGCAGTATTTT.

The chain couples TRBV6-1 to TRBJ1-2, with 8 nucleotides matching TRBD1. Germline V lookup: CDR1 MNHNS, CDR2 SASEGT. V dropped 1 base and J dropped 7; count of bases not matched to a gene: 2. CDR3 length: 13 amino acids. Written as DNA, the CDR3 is TGTGCCAGCAGTGAAGGGACAGGGTTTGGCTACACCTTC. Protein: CASSEGTGFGYTF.

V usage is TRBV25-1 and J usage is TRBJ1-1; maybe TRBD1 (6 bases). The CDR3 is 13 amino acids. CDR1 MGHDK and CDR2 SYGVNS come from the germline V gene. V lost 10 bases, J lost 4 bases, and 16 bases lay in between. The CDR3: CANLRGLITEAFF. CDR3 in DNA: TGTGCCAACCTCAGGGGCCTTATCACTGAAGCTTTCTTT.

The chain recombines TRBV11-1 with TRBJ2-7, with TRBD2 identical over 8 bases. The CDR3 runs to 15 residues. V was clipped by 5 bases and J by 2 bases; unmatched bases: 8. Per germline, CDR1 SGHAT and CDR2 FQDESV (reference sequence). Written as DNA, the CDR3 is TGTGCCAGCAGCCTCAGGGACGGGGGGGCCTACGAGCAGTACTTC. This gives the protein CASSLRDGGAYEQYF.

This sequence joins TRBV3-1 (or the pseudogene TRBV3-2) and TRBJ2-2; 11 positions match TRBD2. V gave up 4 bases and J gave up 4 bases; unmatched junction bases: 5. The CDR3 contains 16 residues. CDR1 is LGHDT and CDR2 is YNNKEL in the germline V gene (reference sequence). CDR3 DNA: TGTGCCAGCAGCCCTCCGACTAGCGGGGTCACCGGGGAGCTGTTTTTT. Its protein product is CASSPPTSGVTGELFF.

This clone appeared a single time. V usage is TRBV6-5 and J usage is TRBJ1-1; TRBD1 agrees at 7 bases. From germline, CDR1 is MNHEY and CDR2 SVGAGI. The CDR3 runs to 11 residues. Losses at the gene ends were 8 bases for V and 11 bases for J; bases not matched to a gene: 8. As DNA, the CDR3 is TGTGCCAGCCACGACAGGGCCCCGGCTTTCTTT. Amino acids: CASHDRAPAFF.

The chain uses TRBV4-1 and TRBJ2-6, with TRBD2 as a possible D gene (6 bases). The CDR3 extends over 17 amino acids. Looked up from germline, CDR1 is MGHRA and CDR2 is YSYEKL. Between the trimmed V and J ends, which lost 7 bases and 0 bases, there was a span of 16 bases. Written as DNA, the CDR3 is TGCGCCAGCAAATTCGGGACTGGGGACTCTGGGGCCAACGTCCTGACTTTC. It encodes CASKFGTGDSGANVLTF.

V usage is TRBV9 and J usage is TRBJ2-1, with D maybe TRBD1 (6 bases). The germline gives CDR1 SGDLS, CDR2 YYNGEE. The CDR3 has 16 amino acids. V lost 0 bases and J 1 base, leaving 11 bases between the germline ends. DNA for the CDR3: TGTGCCAGCAGCGTAGTATCCCAGGGGTCCTACAATGAGCAGTTCTTC. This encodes CASSVVSQGSYNEQFF.

CDR3 in DNA: TGTGCCAGCAGCCTTGAGCAGAACACTGAAGCTTTCTTT. It specifies CASSLEQNTEAFF. This chain uses TRBV6-5 with TRBJ1-1; no clear D. Germline lookup yields CDR1 MNHEY and CDR2 SVGAGI. V was clipped by 6 bases and J by 1 base, with 9 bases between them. The CDR3 is made up of 13 amino acids.

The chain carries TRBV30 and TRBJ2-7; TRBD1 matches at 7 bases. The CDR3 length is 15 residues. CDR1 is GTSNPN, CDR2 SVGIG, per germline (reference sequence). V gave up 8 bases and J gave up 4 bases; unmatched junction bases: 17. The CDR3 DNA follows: TGTGCCGGGCAATATCGGGACAGATGGACGTACGAGCAGTACTTC. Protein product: CAGQYRDRWTYEQYF. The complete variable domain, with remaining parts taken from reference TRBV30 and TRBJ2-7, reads SQTIHQWPATLVQPVGSPLSLECTVEGTSNPNLYWYRQAAGRGLQLLFYSVGIGQISSEVPQNLSASRPQDRQFILSSKKLLLSDSGFYLCAGQYRDRWTYEQYFGPGTRLTVT.

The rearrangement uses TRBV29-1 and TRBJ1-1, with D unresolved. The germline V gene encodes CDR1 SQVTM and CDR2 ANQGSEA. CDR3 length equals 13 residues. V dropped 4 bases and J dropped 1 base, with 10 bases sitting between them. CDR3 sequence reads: CSVATVGNTEAFF. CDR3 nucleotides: TGCAGCGTTGCGACTGTGGGGAACACTGAAGCTTTCTTT.

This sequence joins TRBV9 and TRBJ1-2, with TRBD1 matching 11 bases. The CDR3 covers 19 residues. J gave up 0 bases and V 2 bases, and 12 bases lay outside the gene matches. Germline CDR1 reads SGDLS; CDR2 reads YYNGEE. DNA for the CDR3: TGTGCCAGCAGCGTCGGACAGGGGGCCTCTGTCGTTCCTAACTATGGCTACACCTTC. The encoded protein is CASSVGQGASVVPNYGYTF.

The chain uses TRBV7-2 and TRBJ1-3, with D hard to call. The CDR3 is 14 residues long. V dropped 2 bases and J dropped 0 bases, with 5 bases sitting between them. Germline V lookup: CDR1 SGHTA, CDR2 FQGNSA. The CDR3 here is CASSLLYSGNTIYF. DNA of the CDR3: TGTGCCAGCAGCTTACTCTACTCTGGAAACACCATATATTTT.